This is a list of T cell receptor beta chains from one sample in a study of blood T cell repertoires in COVID-19. The protocol was immunoSEQ multiplex PCR, while the TCRdb copy is restricted to in-frame clones and leaves out a portion. The sample holds about 100,000 clones, roughly 92% seen once. The sample consisted of peripheral blood. Receptors were obtained from a man aged 55 to 70 with acute or convalescent COVID-19. The CDR3 runs from the conserved cysteine through the conserved F or W. The D gene is left open where the match is weak. Expanded clones are given a class, and other clones once, few, many or no size at all.

D: .; V: TRBV12-5; J: TRBJ1-1; size: .; DNA: TGTGCTAGTGGGCCGGGGGGAAGAAACACTGAAGCTTTCTTT; CDR3: CASGPGGRNTEAFF
D: TRBD1; V: TRBV5-4; J: TRBJ1-2; size: .; DNA: TGTGCCAGCAGCTTGTCACAGGGGGCCTATGGCTACACCTTC; CDR3: CASSLSQGAYGYTF
D: TRBD2; V: TRBV6-1; J: TRBJ2-1; size: .; DNA: TGTGCCAGCAGTGTTCGCGGGACTAGCGGGTACAATGAGCAGTTCTTC; CDR3: CASSVRGTSGYNEQFF
D: TRBD1; V: TRBV11-2; J: TRBJ2-5; size: .; DNA: TGTGCCAGCAGGGGGACAGGGGGGCAAGAGACCCAGTACTTC; CDR3: CASRGTGGQETQYF
D: .; V: TRBV11-2; J: TRBJ2-4; size: .; DNA: TGTGCCAGCACCCTGACAGGAGACATAGCCAAAAACATTCAGTACTTC; CDR3: CASTLTGDIAKNIQYF
D: TRBD1; V: TRBV5-4; J: TRBJ2-3; size: once; DNA: TGTGCCAGCAGCCTGGGACAGGGGGCCACCACAGATACGCAGTATTTT; CDR3: CASSLGQGATTDTQYF
D: TRBD1; V: TRBV6-5; J: TRBJ1-5; size: .; DNA: TGTGCCAGCATCCCCCGCACAGGGGGCAGGGAGCCCCAGCATTTT; CDR3: CASIPRTGGREPQHF
D: TRBD1; V: TRBV27; J: TRBJ2-2; size: .; DNA: TGTGCCAGCAGTTTAATGGGACAGGGGAACGAGGAGCTGTTTTTT; CDR3: CASSLMGQGNEELFF
D: .; V: TRBV4-2; J: TRBJ1-2; size: .; DNA: TGTGCCAGCAGCCACCAAGCGGGTGGCTACACCTTC; CDR3: CASSHQAGGYTF
D: .; V: TRBV7-8; J: TRBJ2-2; size: .; DNA: TGTGCCAGCAGCTTCTCCGGGAGTTCGACCGGGGAGCTGTTTTTT; CDR3: CASSFSGSSTGELFF
D: TRBD1; V: TRBV24-1; J: TRBJ2-5; size: .; DNA: TGTGCCACGGGCGGGACAGGCTTTCAAGAGACCCAGTACTTC; CDR3: CATGGTGFQETQYF
D: .; V: TRBV14; J: TRBJ1-2; size: .; DNA: TGTGCCAGCAGCCAAGAAAGGGGGAATTATGGCTACACCTTC; CDR3: CASSQERGNYGYTF
D: TRBD2; V: TRBV19; J: TRBJ2-2; size: .; DNA: TGTGCCAGTAGTACTAGCGGGGAGAACACCGGGGAGCTGTTTTTT; CDR3: CASSTSGENTGELFF
D: TRBD1; V: TRBV5-8; J: TRBJ1-6; size: .; DNA: TGTGCCAGCACCCCCGCGACAGGACAGGTTTTCTCACCCCTCCACTTT; CDR3: CASTPATGQVFSPLHF
D: TRBD1; V: TRBV5-1; J: TRBJ2-1; size: once; DNA: TGCGCCAGCGAGGGACAGGGGATCTACAATGAGCAGTTCTTC; CDR3: CASEGQGIYNEQFF
D: .; V: TRBV9; J: TRBJ2-1; size: .; DNA: TGTGCCAGCAGCGTAGGCGGGACTTTTAGGGAGCAGTTCTTC; CDR3: CASSVGGTFREQFF
D: .; V: TRBV5-1; J: TRBJ2-5; size: .; DNA: TGCGCCAGCAGCCCCCGCGGGGAGACCCAGTACTTC; CDR3: CASSPRGETQYF
D: .; V: TRBV24-1; J: TRBJ2-2; size: .; DNA: TGTGCCACCAGCAGGGGACCTGACACCGGGGAGCTGTTTTTT; CDR3: CATSRGPDTGELFF
D: .; V: TRBV27; J: TRBJ1-2; size: once; DNA: TGTGCCAGCACGACGGGGGGCAATGGCTACACCTTC; CDR3: CASTTGGNGYTF
D: TRBD2; V: TRBV9; J: TRBJ2-1; size: once; DNA: TGTGCCAGCAGCGTAGCTCTAGCGGGAGCTTTCATAGATGAGCAGTTCTTC; CDR3: CASSVALAGAFIDEQFF
D: .; V: TRBV20-1; J: TRBJ1-1; size: .; DNA: TGCAGTGCTAGTGCAGTGAACACTGAAGCTTTCTTT; CDR3: CSASAVNTEAFF
D: .; V: TRBV28; J: TRBJ1-5; size: .; DNA: TGTGCCATAGGGGGAAGTGGTCAGCCCCAGCATTTT; CDR3: CAIGGSGQPQHF
D: .; V: TRBV2; J: TRBJ2-2; size: .; DNA: TGTGCCAGCAGTGCCTTGGCAGGGGTAGGGTCCGGGGAGCTGTTTTTT; CDR3: CASSALAGVGSGELFF
D: .; V: TRBV4-1; J: TRBJ1-2; size: .; DNA: TGCGCCAGCAGCCCGAATTATGGACAGATCCACACCTTC; CDR3: CASSPNYGQIHTF
D: .; V: TRBV29-1; J: TRBJ1-2; size: .; DNA: TGCAGCGTTGTAGGTGTGGGGGCAGGGAAGAAAGGCTATGGCTACACCTTC; CDR3: CSVVGVGAGKKGYGYTF
D: .; V: TRBV2; J: TRBJ2-4; size: .; DNA: TGTGCCAGCAGTGCTAGCAGGGGCCTTGGGAACATTCAGTACTTC; CDR3: CASSASRGLGNIQYF
D: TRBD2; V: TRBV13; J: TRBJ2-1; size: few; DNA: TGTGCCAGCAGCTCACGGACTAGCGGGAGGATCTACAATGAGCAGTTCTTC; CDR3: CASSSRTSGRIYNEQFF
D: TRBD1; V: TRBV11-2; J: TRBJ1-4; size: .; DNA: TGTGCCAGCAGCTTCGGGACAGGGCTTGAAAAACTGTTTTTT; CDR3: CASSFGTGLEKLFF
D: TRBD1; V: TRBV2; J: TRBJ1-3; size: .; DNA: TGTGCCAGCAGAAGCCAGGGGGTAGGAAACACCATATATTTT; CDR3: CASRSQGVGNTIYF
D: .; V: TRBV6-5; J: TRBJ1-2; size: .; DNA: TGTGCCAGCAGCCTACCCGGAGATGTATCTGACTACACCTTC; CDR3: CASSLPGDVSDYTF
D: .; V: TRBV3-1/TRBV3-2; J: TRBJ1-4; size: .; DNA: TGTGCCAGCAGCCAGCAAAGACAGAGGACTAATGAAAAACTGTTTTTT; CDR3: CASSQQRQRTNEKLFF
D: TRBD2; V: TRBV5-4; J: TRBJ2-7; size: .; DNA: TGTGCCAGCAGCTGGACCGGGACTAGCCACGAGCAGTACTTC; CDR3: CASSWTGTSHEQYF
D: .; V: TRBV5-1; J: TRBJ2-7; size: .; DNA: TGCGCCAGCAGCTTCCGAGCGGGTTACGAGCAGTACTTC; CDR3: CASSFRAGYEQYF
D: .; V: TRBV9; J: TRBJ2-2; size: .; DNA: TGTGCCAGCAGCGTGGACAGACAGACTAACACCGGGGAGCTGTTTTTT; CDR3: CASSVDRQTNTGELFF
D: .; V: TRBV2; J: TRBJ2-5; size: .; DNA: TGTGCCACCTCGACAGTCCGGGAGACCCAGTACTTC; CDR3: CATSTVRETQYF
D: TRBD1; V: TRBV5-1; J: TRBJ1-1; size: .; DNA: TGCGCCAGCAGCTTGGCGTCAGGGGGAAGGACTGAAGCTTTCTTT; CDR3: CASSLASGGRTEAFF
D: .; V: TRBV21-1; J: TRBJ1-6; size: .; DNA: TGTGCCAGCAGCAAATCGGCGGATTCACCCCTCCACTTT; CDR3: CASSKSADSPLHF
D: TRBD1; V: TRBV30; J: TRBJ2-3; size: .; DNA: TGTGCCTGGGAGACAGGGGGCAACACAGATACGCAGTATTTT; CDR3: CAWETGGNTDTQYF
D: .; V: TRBV9; J: TRBJ1-2; size: few; DNA: TGTGCCAGCAGCTTAGACTTATCTTCTAACTATGGCTACACCTTC; CDR3: CASSLDLSSNYGYTF
D: .; V: TRBV5-1; J: TRBJ1-2; size: .; DNA: TGCGCCAGCAGCTTGGGGATCGGTAGGGAGAATACGAACTATGGCTACACCTTC; CDR3: CASSLGIGRENTNYGYTF
D: TRBD1; V: TRBV19; J: TRBJ1-2; size: .; DNA: TGTGCCAGTCAGAGGGGGCAGGATTATGGCTACACCTTC; CDR3: CASQRGQDYGYTF
D: .; V: TRBV6-1; J: TRBJ1-2; size: .; DNA: TGTGCCAGCAGTGAGCGGACAGATGGCTACACCTTC; CDR3: CASSERTDGYTF
D: .; V: TRBV7-2; J: TRBJ1-1; size: .; DNA: TGTGCCAGCAGCCCGGGACTGCCAAACACTGAAGCTTTCTTT; CDR3: CASSPGLPNTEAFF